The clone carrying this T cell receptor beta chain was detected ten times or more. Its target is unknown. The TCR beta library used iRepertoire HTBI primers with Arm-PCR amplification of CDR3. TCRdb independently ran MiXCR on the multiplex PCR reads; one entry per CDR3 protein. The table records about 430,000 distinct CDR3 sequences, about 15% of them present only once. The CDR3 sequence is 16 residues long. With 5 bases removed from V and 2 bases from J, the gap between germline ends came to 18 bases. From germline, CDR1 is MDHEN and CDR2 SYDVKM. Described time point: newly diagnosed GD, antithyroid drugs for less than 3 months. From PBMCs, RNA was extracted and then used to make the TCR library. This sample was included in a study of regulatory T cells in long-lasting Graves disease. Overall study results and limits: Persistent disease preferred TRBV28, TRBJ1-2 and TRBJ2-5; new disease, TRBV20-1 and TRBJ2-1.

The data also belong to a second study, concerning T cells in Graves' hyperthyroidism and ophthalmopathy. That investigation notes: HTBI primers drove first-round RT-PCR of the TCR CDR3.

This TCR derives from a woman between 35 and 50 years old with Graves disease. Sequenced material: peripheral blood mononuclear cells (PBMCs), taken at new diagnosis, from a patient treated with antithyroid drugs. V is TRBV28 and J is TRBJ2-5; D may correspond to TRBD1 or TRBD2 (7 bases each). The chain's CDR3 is CASSEVQGGIQETQYF. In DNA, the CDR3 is TGTGCCAGCAGTGAGGTTCAGGGGGGGATACAAGAGACCCAGTACTTC.